This T cell receptor beta chain stems from a study of Ad26.COV2.S vaccination and SARS-CoV-2 variants. In the study overall: Donor participated within the Ad26.COV2.S arm of the COV1001 trial.

Clones were read by immunoSEQ multiplex PCR, and TCRdb kept only the in-frame ones, dropping some. Altogether some 350,000 clones are present, roughly 90% being singletons, with the ten largest covering about 5%. Treatment denoted: some 20 received Ad26.COV2.S at low or high dose, single or two shots; a few received placebo; per-sample allocation not given. Sampling was done on day 63 after the first vaccine or placebo injection. V was cut by 10 bases and J by 7 bases, with 15 bases left in between. The germline V gene has CDR1 SGHRS and CDR2 YFSETQ. The CDR3 has 12 amino acids. Specimen: peripheral blood, collected in a trial of Ad26.COV2.S vaccine versus placebo. This sequence was found in a person aged 18-60 years who received the Ad26.COV2.S COVID-19 vaccine or a placebo. This chain links TRBV5-1 with TRBJ2-1; no firm D call. CDR3 sequence reads: CAVYTWGNEQFF. CDR3 sequence (DNA): TGCGCCGTTTACACCTGGGGTAATGAGCAGTTCTTC.